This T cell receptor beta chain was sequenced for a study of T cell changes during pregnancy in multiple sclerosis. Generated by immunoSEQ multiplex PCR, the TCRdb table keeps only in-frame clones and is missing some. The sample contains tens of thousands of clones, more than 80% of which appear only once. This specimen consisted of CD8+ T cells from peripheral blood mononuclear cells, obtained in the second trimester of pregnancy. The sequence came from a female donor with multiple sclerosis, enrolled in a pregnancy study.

In nucleotides, the CDR3 is TGTGCCAGCATTTCGGTGAACACCGGGGAGCTGTTTTTT. Protein product: CASISVNTGELFF. The genes are TRBV6-1 and TRBJ2-2; D uncertain. With 7 bases removed from V and 1 base from J, the gap between germline ends came to 7 bases. The CDR3 has 13 amino acids. Germline V gives CDR1 MNHNS, CDR2 SASEGT.